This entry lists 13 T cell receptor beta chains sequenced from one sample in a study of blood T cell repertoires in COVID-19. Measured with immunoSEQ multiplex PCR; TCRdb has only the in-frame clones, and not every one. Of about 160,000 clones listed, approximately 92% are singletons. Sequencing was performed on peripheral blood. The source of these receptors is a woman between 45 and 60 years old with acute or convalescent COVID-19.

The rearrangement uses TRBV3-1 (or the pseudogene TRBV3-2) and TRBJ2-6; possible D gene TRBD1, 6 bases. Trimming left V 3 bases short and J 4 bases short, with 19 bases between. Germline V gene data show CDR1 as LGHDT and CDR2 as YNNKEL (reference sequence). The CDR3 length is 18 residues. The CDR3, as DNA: TGTGCCAGCAGCCACCTCAGGGGAATAGGATCCGGGGCCAACGTCCTGACTTTC. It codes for CASSHLRGIGSGANVLTF.

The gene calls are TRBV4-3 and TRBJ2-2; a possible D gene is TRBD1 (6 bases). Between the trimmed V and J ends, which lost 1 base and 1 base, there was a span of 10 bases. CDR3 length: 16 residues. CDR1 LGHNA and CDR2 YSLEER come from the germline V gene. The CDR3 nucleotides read TGCGCCAGCAGCCAAGTACAGGGAAAGAACACCGGGGAGCTGTTTTTT. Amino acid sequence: CASSQVQGKNTGELFF.

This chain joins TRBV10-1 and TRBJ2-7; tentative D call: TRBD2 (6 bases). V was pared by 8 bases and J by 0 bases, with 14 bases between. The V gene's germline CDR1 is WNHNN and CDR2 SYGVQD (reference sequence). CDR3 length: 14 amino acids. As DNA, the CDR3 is TGCGCCAGCTCGCGGGGATCTAGCTCCTACGAGCAGTACTTC. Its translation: CASSRGSSSYEQYF.

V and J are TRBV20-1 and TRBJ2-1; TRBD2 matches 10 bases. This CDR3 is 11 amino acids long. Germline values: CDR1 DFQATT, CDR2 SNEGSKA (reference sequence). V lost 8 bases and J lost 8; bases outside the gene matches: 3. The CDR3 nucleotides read TGCAGTTCGACTAGCGGGCATGAGCAGTTCTTC. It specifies CSSTSGHEQFF.

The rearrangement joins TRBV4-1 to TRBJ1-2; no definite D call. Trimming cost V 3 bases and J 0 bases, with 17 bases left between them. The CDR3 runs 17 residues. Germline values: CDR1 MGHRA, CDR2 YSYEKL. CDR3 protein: CASSHRHGDGANYGYTF. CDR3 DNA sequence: TGCGCCAGCAGCCACAGACACGGAGACGGGGCTAACTATGGCTACACCTTC.

CDR3 sequence reads: CASSQESQGQGAIYEQYF. CDR3 nucleotides: TGCGCCAGCAGCCAAGAATCCCAGGGACAGGGGGCAATCTACGAGCAGTACTTC. V is TRBV4-3 and J is TRBJ2-7, with 12 bases that match TRBD1. V dropped 0 bases and J dropped 3; count of bases not matched to a gene: 9. Per germline, CDR1 LGHNA and CDR2 YSLEER. This CDR3 is built from 18 residues.

CDR3 sequence: CASSLAAANTGELFF. CDR3 DNA sequence: TGTGCCAGCTCCTTAGCGGCGGCGAACACCGGGGAGCTGTTTTTT. This chain links TRBV7-3 with TRBJ2-2, with TRBD2 as a possible D gene (6 bases). The CDR3 has 15 amino acids. V lost 8 bases, J lost 0 bases, and 13 bases lay in between. Germline lookup yields CDR1 SGHTA and CDR2 FQGTGA.

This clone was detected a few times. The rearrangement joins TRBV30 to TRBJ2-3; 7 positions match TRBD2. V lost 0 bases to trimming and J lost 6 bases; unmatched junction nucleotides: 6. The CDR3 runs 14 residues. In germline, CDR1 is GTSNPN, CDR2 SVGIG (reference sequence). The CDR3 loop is CAWSVGGGTDTQYF. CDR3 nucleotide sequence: TGTGCCTGGAGTGTTGGGGGGGGAACGGATACGCAGTATTTT.

CDR3 in DNA: TGTGCCAGCAGCCTGGGACAGGCCTACAATGAGCAGTTCTTC. It encodes CASSLGQAYNEQFF. The chain combines TRBV4-2 with TRBJ2-1; TRBD1 aligns across 8 bases. The V and J ends lost 4 bases and 2 bases, in that order; junction bases with no gene match: 1. The CDR3 sequence is 14 residues long. Germline V CDR1 and CDR2: LGHNA, YNFKEQ.

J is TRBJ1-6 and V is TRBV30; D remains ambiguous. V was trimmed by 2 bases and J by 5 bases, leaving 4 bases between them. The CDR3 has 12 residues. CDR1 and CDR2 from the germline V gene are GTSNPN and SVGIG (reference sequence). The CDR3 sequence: CAWSINNSPLHF. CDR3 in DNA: TGTGCCTGGAGTATAAATAATTCACCCCTCCACTTT.

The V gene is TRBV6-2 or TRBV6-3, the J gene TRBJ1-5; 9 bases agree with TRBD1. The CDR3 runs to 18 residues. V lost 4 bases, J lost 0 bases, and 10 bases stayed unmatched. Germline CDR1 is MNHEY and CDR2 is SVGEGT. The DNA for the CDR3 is TGTGCCAGCAGTTCCGGGACAGGGCGGAGGGTTAGCAATCAGCCCCAGCATTTT. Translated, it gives CASSSGTGRRVSNQPQHF.

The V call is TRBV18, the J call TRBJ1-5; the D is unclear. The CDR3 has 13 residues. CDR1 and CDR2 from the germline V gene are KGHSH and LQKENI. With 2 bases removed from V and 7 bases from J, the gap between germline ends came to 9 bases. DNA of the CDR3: TGTGCCAGCTCACCAAACCCTAGACAGCCCCAGCATTTT. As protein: CASSPNPRQPQHF.

The CDR3: CAWSAGGHDEQFF. CDR3 nucleotides: TGTGCCTGGAGTGCGGGAGGTCATGATGAGCAGTTCTTC. The chain is built from TRBV30 and TRBJ2-1; 7 bases agree with TRBD2. The junction had 5 bases not matched to a gene; V was cut back by 1 base and J by 8 bases. Germline values: CDR1 GTSNPN, CDR2 SVGIG (reference sequence). The CDR3 loop spans 13 amino acids.